This entry lists 20 T cell receptor beta chains sequenced from one sample in a study of blood T cells in healthy people across ages. Alongside a J-beta primer mix, a sample-barcoded 5' primer served in a second PCR lasting roughly 6 to 11 cycles. TCRdb used MiXCR to reprocess the 5' RACE reads, holding one entry per CDR3 protein. Of about 1,500,000 distinct CDR3 sequences listed, 42% are singletons. The sample was blood. The receptors stem from a woman aged 18 to 35 in good health.

In the case of this clonotype: One end of the junction does not line up with germline, which may come from a read error. CDR3 residues: CSVIDVGTSGYNGQFF. DNA for the CDR3: TGCAGCGTCATAGACGTCGGGACTAGCGGATACAATGGGCAGTTCTTC. The rearrangement uses TRBV29-1 and TRBJ2-1; TRBD2 aligns across 11 bases. The CDR3 contains 16 residues. Germline loops: CDR1 SQVTM, CDR2 ANQGSEA.

This clonotype appeared many times. This chain links TRBV29-1 with TRBJ2-4; a possible D gene is TRBD1 (5 bases). V lost 3 bases and J 5 bases, leaving 8 bases between the germline ends. The CDR3 has 12 amino acids. Germline assignment: CDR1 SQVTM and CDR2 ANQGSEA. In DNA, the CDR3 is TGCAGCGTTGATGGACACCAAAACATTCAGTACTTC. Translation: CSVDGHQNIQYF.

This clonotype has more than one count but fewer than ten. This sequence joins TRBV7-2 and TRBJ1-1; tentative D call: TRBD1 (5 bases). Germline CDR1 reads SGHTA; CDR2 reads FQGNSA. CDR3 length equals 12 residues. V was clipped by 5 bases and J by 8 bases, with 12 bases between them. CDR3 sequence reads: CASSATREEAFF. The CDR3 nucleotides read TGTGCCAGCAGCGCTACCAGGGAGGAAGCTTTCTTT.

The chain uses TRBV11-2 and TRBJ2-3; D may be TRBD2 (5 bases). This CDR3 is 15 amino acids long. The V end lost 2 bases, the J end lost 4 bases, and 13 bases lay between the germline ends. The V gene's germline CDR1 is SGHAT and CDR2 FQNNGV. The CDR3: CASSLTLATPDTQYF. Here the CDR3 DNA reads TGTGCCAGCAGCTTAACCCTAGCAACCCCAGATACGCAGTATTTT.

This clonotype was counted only a few times. V gene TRBV29-1 combines with J gene TRBJ1-2, with D hard to call. The CDR3 covers 13 residues. Germline V CDR1 and CDR2: SQVTM, ANQGSEA. Trimming cost V 4 bases and J 8 bases, with 17 bases left between them. CDR3 region: CSVVYQKGQGYTF. Written as DNA, the CDR3 is TGCAGCGTTGTGTACCAGAAGGGTCAGGGCTACACCTTC.

The chain is built from TRBV18 and TRBJ1-3, with unresolved D. V lost 4 bases to trimming and J lost 0 bases, with 10 bases between them. Germline V gene data show CDR1 as KGHSH and CDR2 as LQKENI. This CDR3 region has 15 residues. CDR3 sequence: CASSLSRDSGNTIYF. The CDR3 DNA is TGTGCCAGCTCACTTTCCCGGGACTCTGGAAACACCATATATTTT.

V usage is TRBV7-6 and J usage is TRBJ1-6; TRBD1 is a possible D gene (6 bases). Germline V CDR1 and CDR2: SGHVS, FNYEAQ. This CDR3 comprises 13 residues. The ends were cut back, 1 base at V and 10 bases at J, with 8 bases in the middle. CDR3 nucleotide sequence: TGTGCCAGCAGCTTAGGGGGGGCGTCACCCCTCCACTTT. As protein: CASSLGGASPLHF. Supplemented by reference TRBV7-6 and TRBJ1-6, the full variable domain reads GAGVSQSPRYKVTKRGQDVALRCDPISGHVSLYWYRQALGQGPEFLTYFNYEAQQDKSGLPNDRFSAERPEGSISTLTIQRTEQRDSAMYRCASSLGGASPLHFGNGTRLTVT.

This clonotype appeared a few times. CDR3 nucleotide sequence: TGTGCGGCGGGGGAACGGGATCAGCCCCAGCATTTT. Residues: CAAGERDQPQHF. The rearrangement uses TRBV6-2 or TRBV6-3 and TRBJ1-5; D might be TRBD1 (5 bases). The CDR3 totals 12 residues. In germline, CDR1 is MNHEY, CDR2 SVGEGT.

The chain has TRBV9 and TRBJ2-3, with D unclear. CDR1 is SGDLS, CDR2 YYNGEE, per germline. The V gene lost 4 bases and the J gene lost 0 bases, with 15 bases spanning the gap. This CDR3 has 16 residues. CDR3 amino acids: CASSLTDSSSTDTQYF. The DNA of the CDR3 is TGTGCCAGCAGCCTTACCGACTCTTCTAGCACAGATACGCAGTATTTT.

J is TRBJ1-1 and V is TRBV6-5, with D uncertain. The V end lost 4 bases, the J end lost 5 bases, and 17 bases lay between the germline ends. CDR3 length: 15 residues. The germline V gene has CDR1 MNHEY and CDR2 SVGAGI. The DNA for the CDR3 is TGTGCCAGCAGTTCCTTCGGCCCCGAGATGACTGAAGCTTTCTTT. Protein product: CASSSFGPEMTEAFF.

This clonotype showed up just a few times. This chain links TRBV7-2 with TRBJ2-3; possible D gene TRBD2, 6 bases. V was pared by 4 bases and J by 4 bases, with 15 bases between. Germline V gene sequence: CDR1 SGHTA, CDR2 FQGNSA. This CDR3 contains 15 residues. The CDR3 DNA reads as TGTGCCAGCAGCTCTCTAGTGAGGAGGGCAGATACGCAGTATTTT. The encoded protein is CASSSLVRRADTQYF.

The genes are TRBV9 and TRBJ2-1, with D uncertain. The last part of the DNA fits TRBJ2-7 better; the J call may be wrong. The CDR3 is made up of 16 amino acids. The V gene's germline CDR1 is SGDLS and CDR2 YYNGEE. The CDR3 protein is CASSVEPAFSYNEQYF. The CDR3 DNA reads as TGTGCCAGCAGCGTAGAACCAGCTTTCTCCTACAATGAGCAGTACTTC.

The CDR3 nucleotides read TGTGCCAGCAGATCGACTAGCGGGAGGGCCCACGAGCAGTTCTTC. It specifies CASRSTSGRAHEQFF. The V gene is TRBV6-6, the J gene TRBJ2-1; 14 bases agree with TRBD2. The CDR3 is 15 residues long. Germline CDR1 and CDR2: MNHNY and SVGAGI (reference sequence). Unmatched junction bases numbered 8, after V lost 6 bases and J lost 10 bases.

This clonotype occurred a few times. V gene TRBV10-1 combines with J gene TRBJ2-5; 9 bases line up with TRBD1. Germline loops: CDR1 WNHNN, CDR2 SYGVQD (reference sequence). Trimming at V came to 3 bases and at J to 5 bases, leaving 7 bases not matched to a gene. This CDR3 spans 15 amino acids. The CDR3 region has the DNA TGCGCCAGCAGTGACCCTACAGGGGGCCGGGAGACCCAGTACTTC. Protein sequence: CASSDPTGGRETQYF.

This clonotype was seen a few times. V and J are TRBV4-2 and TRBJ2-3; D gene uncertain. The CDR3 runs 15 residues. V lost 2 bases and J lost 0, with 9 bases in between. CDR1 is LGHNA and CDR2 is YNFKEQ in the germline V gene. Here the CDR3 DNA reads TGTGCCAGCAGCCAACGCGGACCCAGCACAGATACGCAGTATTTT. Translating gives CASSQRGPSTDTQYF.

With regard to this clonotype: A much larger clone lies a single base off, so this may be a read error. The V and J genes are TRBV20-1 and TRBJ2-3; 7 bases are a match to TRBD1. The germline CDR1 and CDR2 sequences are DFQATT and SNEGSKA (reference sequence). The V and J ends lost 8 bases and 2 bases, in that order; junction bases with no gene match: 10. The CDR3 length is 14 residues. CDR3 DNA sequence: TGCAGTATCCTTGAGGGGGCTTCCACAGATACGCAGTATTTT. As protein: CSILEGASTDTQYF.

The rearrangement uses TRBV28 and TRBJ1-6; D is unclear. V was shortened by 2 bases and J by 2 bases, with 7 bases between the two germline ends. There are 15 residues in the CDR3. Germline CDR1 is MDHEN and CDR2 is SYDVKM. This chain's CDR3 is CASSLPAAYNSPLHF. The CDR3 DNA is TGTGCCAGCAGTTTACCCGCGGCCTATAATTCACCCCTCCACTTT.

Remarks on this clonotype: Germline is not matched at one junction end, which may reflect a read error. V is TRBV4-1 and J is TRBJ1-2, with a tentative D call TRBD1 (6 bases). The CDR3 runs to 14 residues. CDR1 and CDR2 from the germline V gene are MGHRA and YSYEKL. The CDR3 coding sequence is TGCGCCGGCAGCAAACGGACAGTAATATATGGCTACACCTTC. This translates into CAGSKRTVIYGYTF.

The chain employs TRBV6-1 and TRBJ2-5, with 7 bases fitting TRBD1. Looked up from germline, CDR1 is MNHNS and CDR2 is SASEGT. V was clipped by 5 bases and J by 11 bases; unmatched bases: 11. This CDR3 has 13 residues. CDR3 sequence reads: CASSLDRDVEQYF. CDR3 nucleotide sequence: TGTGCCAGCAGTCTTGACAGGGACGTTGAGCAGTACTTC.

This chain joins TRBV10-3 and TRBJ2-3, with 9 bases that match TRBD2. The CDR3 is 14 amino acids. V lost 9 bases to trimming and J lost 2 bases; unmatched junction nucleotides: 6. Per germline, CDR1 ENHRY and CDR2 SYGVKD. CDR3 protein: CAIRGGGITDTQYF. In DNA, the CDR3 is TGTGCCATTCGCGGGGGGGGCATCACAGATACGCAGTATTTT.